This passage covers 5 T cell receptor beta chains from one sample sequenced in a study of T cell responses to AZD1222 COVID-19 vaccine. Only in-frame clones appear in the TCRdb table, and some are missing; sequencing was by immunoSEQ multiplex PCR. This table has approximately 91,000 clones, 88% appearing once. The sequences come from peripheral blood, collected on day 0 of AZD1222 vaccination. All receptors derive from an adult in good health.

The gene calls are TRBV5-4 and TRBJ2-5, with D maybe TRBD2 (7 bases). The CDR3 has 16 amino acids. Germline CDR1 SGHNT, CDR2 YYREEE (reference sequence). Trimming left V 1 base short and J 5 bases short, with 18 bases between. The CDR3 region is CASSLLSGGPGETQYF. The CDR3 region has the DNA TGTGCCAGCAGCTTGCTCTCCGGGGGGCCTGGGGAGACCCAGTACTTC.

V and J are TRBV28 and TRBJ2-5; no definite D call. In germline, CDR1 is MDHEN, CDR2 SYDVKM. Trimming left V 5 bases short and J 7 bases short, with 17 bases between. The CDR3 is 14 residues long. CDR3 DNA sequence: TGTGCCAGCAGTATCTCCGGGTCTGCCCGGACCCAGTACTTC. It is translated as CASSISGSARTQYF.

In DNA form, the CDR3 reads TGTGCCAGCAGCCAATATAGCAATCAGCCCCAGCATTTT. Amino acid sequence: CASSQYSNQPQHF. This sequence joins TRBV3-1 (or the pseudogene TRBV3-2) and TRBJ1-5; D call uncertain. Trimming removed 2 bases at V and 0 bases at J, with 2 bases between. The CDR3 extends over 13 amino acids. From germline, CDR1 is LGHDT and CDR2 YNNKEL (reference sequence).

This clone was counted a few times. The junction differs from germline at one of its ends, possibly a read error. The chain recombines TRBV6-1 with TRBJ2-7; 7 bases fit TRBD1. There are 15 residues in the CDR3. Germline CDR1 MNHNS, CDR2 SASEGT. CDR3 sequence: CASSEGWDSAYEQYF. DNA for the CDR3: TGTGCCAGCAGCGAAGGTTGGGACAGCGCCTACGAGCAGTACTTC.

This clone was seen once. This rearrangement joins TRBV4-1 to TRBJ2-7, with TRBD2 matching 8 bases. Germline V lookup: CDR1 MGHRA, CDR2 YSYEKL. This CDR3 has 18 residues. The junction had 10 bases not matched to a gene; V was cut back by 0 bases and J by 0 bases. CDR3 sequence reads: CASSQDLSGGGFSYEQYF. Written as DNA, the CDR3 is TGCGCCAGCAGCCAAGACCTTTCTGGCGGGGGGTTCTCCTACGAGCAGTACTTC.